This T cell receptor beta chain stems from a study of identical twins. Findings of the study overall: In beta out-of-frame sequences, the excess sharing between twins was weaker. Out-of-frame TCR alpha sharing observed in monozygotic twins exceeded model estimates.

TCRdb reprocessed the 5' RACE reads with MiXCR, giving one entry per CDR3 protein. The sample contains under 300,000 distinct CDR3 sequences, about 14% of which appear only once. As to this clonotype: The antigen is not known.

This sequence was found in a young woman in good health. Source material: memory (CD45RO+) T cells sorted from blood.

The DNA for the CDR3 is TGCAGTGCTTCCCGGACAGCCAAGGGACCCCAGCATTTT. Translation: CSASRTAKGPQHF. The rearrangement joins TRBV20-1 to TRBJ1-5; TRBD1 is a possible D gene (6 bases). Trimming left V 5 bases short and J 10 bases short, with 18 bases between. The CDR3 has 13 residues. Germline CDR1 DFQATT, CDR2 SNEGSKA (reference sequence).